This passage covers 20 T cell receptor beta chains from one sample sequenced in a study of T cell repertoires in cytomegalovirus infection. TCRdb reprocessed the reads via MiXCR and lists one record per CDR3 protein. There are about 260,000 distinct CDR3 sequences in the sample; roughly 15% occur only once, and around 9% lies in the top ten. The sequencing input was PBMCs. These receptor sequences come from a human donor in good health (CMV status not recorded). Some clones in this sample may be carry-over from other donors' samples.

There are many counts of this clonotype. The gene calls are TRBV20-1 and TRBJ1-1; possible D gene TRBD1, 6 bases. The CDR3 totals 15 residues. V was clipped by 0 bases and J by 6 bases, with 17 bases between them. Germline V gene lookup returns CDR1 DFQATT and CDR2 SNEGSKA (reference sequence). CDR3 region: CSARDPGVVYAEAFF. Written as DNA, the CDR3 is TGCAGTGCTAGAGATCCAGGGGTGGTTTACGCTGAAGCTTTCTTT.

This clonotype occurred a few times. The chain joins TRBV7-6 to TRBJ2-2; a possible D gene is TRBD1 (6 bases). CDR3 length: 13 amino acids. The germline V gene encodes CDR1 SGHVS and CDR2 FNYEAQ. Deletions cut 5 bases from V and 6 bases from J, with 10 bases between. CDR3 coding DNA: TGTGCCAGCAGCCGACAGGACCCCGGGGAGCTGTTTTTT. Its translation: CASSRQDPGELFF.

The chain links TRBV6-1 to TRBJ2-1; TRBD1 is a possible D gene (5 bases). Germline CDR1 MNHNS, CDR2 SASEGT. The V end lost 5 bases, the J end lost 0 bases, and 11 bases lay between the germline ends. The CDR3 consists of 15 residues. The CDR3 DNA reads as TGTGCCAGCAGTAAACAGGAGAGCTCCTACAATGAGCAGTTCTTC. Its protein product is CASSKQESSYNEQFF.

This chain uses TRBV6-2 or TRBV6-3 with TRBJ2-7; tentative D call: TRBD1 (5 bases). Trimming left V 2 bases short and J 5 bases short, with 13 bases between. The germline CDR1 and CDR2 sequences are MNHEY and SVGEGT. The CDR3 is 14 residues long. Written as DNA, the CDR3 is TGTGCCAGCAGTTACAGGGGAAATGAGCACGAGCAGTACTTC. Protein sequence: CASSYRGNEHEQYF.

This clonotype was seen ten or more times. This chain links TRBV7-9 with TRBJ2-3, with 7 positions matching TRBD1. V lost 6 bases, J lost 3 bases, and 9 bases stayed unmatched. This CDR3 has 15 residues. Germline V gene data show CDR1 as SEHNR and CDR2 as FQNEAQ (reference sequence). In DNA form, the CDR3 reads TGTGCCAGCAGTTTCGACAGGGCGAGGACAGATACGCAGTATTTT. Translating gives CASSFDRARTDTQYF.

The table lists this clonotype with many counts. The chain recombines TRBV12-3 or TRBV12-4 with TRBJ2-1, with D perhaps matching TRBD2 (6 bases). The CDR3 has 13 residues. Between the trimmed V and J ends, which lost 6 bases and 7 bases, there was a span of 13 bases. The CDR3 DNA is TGTGCCAGCAGCCGTAGCGGAGTGAATGAGCAGTTCTTC. This encodes CASSRSGVNEQFF.

The sample holds a few counts of this clonotype. The rearrangement links TRBV7-2 to TRBJ2-4, with a weak D call TRBD1 (6 bases). This CDR3 region has 14 residues. The germline CDR1 and CDR2 sequences are SGHTA and FQGNSA. The ends were cut back, 5 bases at V and 8 bases at J, with 16 bases in the middle. The CDR3 is CASSLNRVGDIQYF. The CDR3 DNA reads as TGTGCCAGCAGCCTAAACAGGGTAGGCGACATTCAGTACTTC.

The chain uses TRBV5-4 and TRBJ1-2; possibly TRBD1 for D (6 bases). The CDR3 is made up of 15 amino acids. The germline gives CDR1 SGHNT, CDR2 YYREEE (reference sequence). V lost 4 bases and J 4 bases, leaving 17 bases between the germline ends. The CDR3 DNA follows: TGTGCCAGCAGCCCCCGGGACACTGGCCTCTATGGCTACACCTTC. This gives the protein CASSPRDTGLYGYTF.

This clonotype was counted ten times or more. The chain has TRBV7-2 and TRBJ2-5; D gene ambiguous. Germline V CDR1 and CDR2: SGHTA, FQGNSA. The V end was cut by 2 bases, the J end by 5 bases, with 6 bases between. The CDR3 is 12 amino acids. The CDR3 is CASSLMSETQYF. CDR3 DNA sequence: TGTGCCAGCAGCTTAATGTCCGAGACCCAGTACTTC.

The chain employs TRBV20-1 and TRBJ1-4; 7 nucleotides align to TRBD1. CDR3 size: 14 residues. Germline V gene sequence: CDR1 DFQATT, CDR2 SNEGSKA (reference sequence). After removal of 3 bases from V and 7 bases from J, the junction contained 8 bases not matched to a gene. The CDR3 sequence: CSASLWDSGEKLFF. The CDR3 DNA sequence: TGCAGTGCTAGTTTATGGGACAGCGGTGAAAAACTGTTTTTT.

The chain recombines TRBV20-1 with TRBJ2-1, with TRBD2 identical over 12 bases. The CDR3 consists of 16 residues. Germline values: CDR1 DFQATT, CDR2 SNEGSKA (reference sequence). V lost 0 bases and J lost 3; bases outside the gene matches: 3. The CDR3 DNA reads as TGCAGTGCTAGAGATCCTAGCGGGAGGGGCTACAATGAGCAGTTCTTC. This sequence encodes CSARDPSGRGYNEQFF.

In its sample, this clonotype was seen a few times. This sequence joins TRBV6-1 and TRBJ1-2; 9 bases are a match to TRBD1. Looked up from germline, CDR1 is MNHNS and CDR2 is SASEGT. The J segment lost 7 bases and the V segment lost 5 bases, leaving 8 bases of the junction unmatched. The CDR3 is 14 amino acids. For the CDR3, the DNA is TGTGCCAGCAGTACCACAGGGGGCGTTTCTGGCTACACCTTC. This sequence encodes CASSTTGGVSGYTF.

V is TRBV7-6 and J is TRBJ2-3, with D uncertain. The V end was cut by 5 bases, the J end by 4 bases, with 16 bases between. The CDR3 consists of 15 residues. Germline CDR1 reads SGHVS; CDR2 reads FNYEAQ. CDR3 loop: CASSPMELEADTQYF. CDR3 bases: TGTGCCAGCAGCCCAATGGAGCTAGAGGCAGATACGCAGTATTTT.

The rearrangement links TRBV15 to TRBJ2-7; weak D call: TRBD2 (6 bases). The germline V and J ends were trimmed by 0 bases and 10 bases, with 16 bases remaining between them. The CDR3 length is 14 residues. The germline V gene encodes CDR1 LNHNV and CDR2 YYDKDF (reference sequence). The CDR3 here is CATSRDRLPGGQYF. CDR3 bases: TGTGCCACCAGCAGAGATCGATTACCCGGGGGACAGTACTTC.

This clonotype turned up a few times. This chain joins TRBV27 and TRBJ1-1, with TRBD1 identical over 7 bases. CDR1 is MNHEY, CDR2 SMNVEV, per germline (reference sequence). Unmatched junction bases numbered 14, after V lost 6 bases and J lost 7 bases. The CDR3 runs 15 residues. The CDR3 here is CASSRTTDYRGEAFF. The CDR3 nucleotides are TGTGCCAGCAGCCGAACTACGGACTACAGGGGTGAAGCTTTCTTT.

This clonotype came up a few times. V is TRBV5-1 and J is TRBJ2-3, with D hard to call. The CDR3 sequence is 15 residues long. The V end was cut by 0 bases, the J end by 2 bases, with 10 bases between. Germline loops: CDR1 SGHRS, CDR2 YFSETQ. The CDR3 protein is CASSLEPGLTDTQYF. CDR3 nucleotides: TGCGCCAGCAGCTTGGAACCAGGCCTCACAGATACGCAGTATTTT.

The sample holds many counts of this clonotype. This chain links TRBV7-2 with TRBJ1-4, with TRBD1 matching 9 bases. Germline loops: CDR1 SGHTA, CDR2 FQGNSA. CDR3 length equals 17 residues. V lost 5 bases to trimming and J lost 5 bases; unmatched junction nucleotides: 12. CDR3 sequence reads: CASSPGQGKARNEKLFF. In DNA form, the CDR3 reads TGTGCCAGCAGCCCGGGACAGGGAAAGGCCCGAAATGAAAAACTGTTTTTT.

This clonotype was detected many times. This chain joins TRBV6-2 or TRBV6-3 and TRBJ2-5; D ambiguous. V lost 7 bases and J 7 bases, leaving 13 bases between the germline ends. CDR1 is MNHEY, CDR2 SVGEGT, per germline. CDR3 length equals 12 residues. Here the CDR3 DNA reads TGTGCCAGCACTACCTACCGAGGGACCCAGTACTTC. This sequence encodes CASTTYRGTQYF.

The V and J genes are TRBV6-2 or TRBV6-3 and TRBJ2-7; TRBD1 might be the D (6 bases). The germline CDR1 and CDR2 sequences are MNHEY and SVGEGT. The CDR3 contains 14 residues. V was pared by 4 bases and J by 7 bases, with 17 bases between. The CDR3 reads CASSSDRFTGEQYF. The DNA of the CDR3 is TGTGCCAGCAGTTCCGATCGGTTTACAGGGGAGCAGTACTTC.

This clonotype was seen more than once but under ten times. The chain uses TRBV6-1 and TRBJ2-1, with a possible D match to TRBD1 (5 bases). The CDR3 spans 13 residues. V dropped 3 bases and J dropped 8 bases, with 11 bases sitting between them. Germline V gene data show CDR1 as MNHNS and CDR2 as SASEGT. CDR3 DNA sequence: TGTGCCAGCAGTGAGCAGAAGGGGTATGAGCAGTTCTTC. Amino acid sequence: CASSEQKGYEQFF.